This TCR beta chain came from a study of blood T cells in healthy people across ages. Regarding the study as a whole: With age, beta diversity per million T cells declined roughly linearly, significantly by 35 to 40.

Per the germline V gene, CDR1 is LGHNA and CDR2 is YSLEER. Trimming removed 1 base from V and 5 bases from J; junction bases left unmatched: 7. There are 15 residues in the CDR3. Together with a sample-barcoded 5' primer, a J-beta primer mix was included in a second PCR lasting roughly 7 to 11 cycles. TCRdb reanalysed the 5' RACE reads using MiXCR and keeps one entry per CDR3 protein. The table includes 850,000 or so distinct CDR3 sequences, 29% detected once. This clonotype was seen many times. The antigen is unknown. The genes are TRBV4-3 and TRBJ2-5; 7 positions agree with TRBD1. The sample comprised blood. The source of this sequence is a woman of 80 years or more in good health. The CDR3 DNA follows: TGCGCCAGCAGCCAAGGAGGGGGCGACGTGGAGACCCAGTACTTC. Its translation is CASSQGGGDVETQYF.